This T cell receptor beta chain was captured by sequencing in a study of blood T cells in healthy people across ages. Note on this clonotype: Its antigen is still unknown.

A second roughly 7 to 12 cycle PCR used barcoded and J-beta primers. TCRdb used MiXCR to reprocess the 5' RACE reads, holding one entry per CDR3 protein. The sample yields 1.5 million or so distinct CDR3 sequences, about 42% seen once. General observations from the study: Diversity estimated from one million T cells was considered an underestimate. Greater diversity and more naive CD4+ cells were seen in long-lived donors than in aged donors. As age increased, TCR beta diversity per million T cells fell in a roughly linear fashion.

Unmatched junction bases numbered 4, after V lost 5 bases and J lost 6 bases. This CDR3 comprises 12 residues. The germline CDR1 and CDR2 sequences are GTSNPN and SVGIG (reference sequence). The specimen was blood. The chain uses TRBV30 and TRBJ2-3, with 8 nucleotides matching TRBD2. This sequence originates from a woman aged 18-29 years in good health. DNA for the CDR3: TGTGCCTGGCAACGGGGGGGGGATACGCAGTATTTT. Encoded protein: CAWQRGGDTQYF.